Following are 29 T cell receptor beta chains from one sample sequenced in a study of PD-1 blockade in classical Hodgkin lymphoma. Relapse after autologous stem cell transplantation occurred in every patient, and brentuximab vedotin exposure varied. Libraries were prepared by immunoSEQ multiplex PCR; TCRdb keeps only in-frame clonotypes and omits some of them. The sample lists some 63,000 clones, more than 75% occurring once. Sample: peripheral blood mononuclear cells (PBMCs), taken at baseline. The receptors stem from a human donor with classical Hodgkin lymphoma.

The chain is built from TRBV6-1 and TRBJ1-1; D is uncertain. V was pared by 0 bases and J by 0 bases, with 11 bases between. This CDR3 spans 16 amino acids. The germline gives CDR1 MNHNS, CDR2 SASEGT. The CDR3 DNA reads as TGTGCCAGCAGTGAAGCCGGACGCAGCGTGAACACTGAAGCTTTCTTT. Translated: CASSEAGRSVNTEAFF.

The chain is built from TRBV18 and TRBJ2-1; a weak D match, TRBD2 (5 bases). The CDR3 covers 13 residues. The germline V gene encodes CDR1 KGHSH and CDR2 LQKENI. Trimming stripped 2 bases from V and 10 bases from J, with 12 bases between. CDR3 nucleotide sequence: TGTGCCAGCTCACCATCGGGATTTGACGAGCAGTTCTTC. As protein: CASSPSGFDEQFF.

V is TRBV5-1 and J is TRBJ1-2, with D maybe TRBD1 (5 bases). Germline V gene lookup returns CDR1 SGHRS and CDR2 YFSETQ. The CDR3 runs 15 residues. The germline V and J ends were trimmed by 5 bases and 5 bases, with 19 bases remaining between them. The CDR3 region is CASSTGDNSLYGYTF. CDR3 bases: TGCGCCAGCAGTACGGGGGATAATTCCCTATATGGCTACACCTTC.

The chain uses TRBV18 and TRBJ2-2; D possibly corresponds to TRBD1 (5 bases). Looked up from germline, CDR1 is KGHSH and CDR2 is LQKENI. The V and J ends lost 3 bases and 2 bases respectively, with 7 bases between them. CDR3 length: 14 amino acids. CDR3 region: CASSPGHNTGELFF. DNA of the CDR3: TGTGCCAGCTCACCGGGGCACAACACCGGGGAGCTGTTTTTT. The full variable domain, in which reference TRBV18 and TRBJ2-2 provide the parts outside the CDR3, is NAGVMQNPRHLVRRRGQEARLRCSPMKGHSHVYWYRQLPEEGLKFMVYLQKENIIDESGMPKERFSAEFPKEGPSILRIQQVVRGDSAAYFCASSPGHNTGELFFGEGSRLTVL.

This chain connects TRBV19 to TRBJ2-7; no definite D call. The CDR3 is 14 residues long. From germline, CDR1 is LNHDA and CDR2 SQIVND (reference sequence). The V end was cut by 1 base, the J end by 0 bases, with 7 bases between. This CDR3 is CASSIGASSYEQYF. The DNA of the CDR3 is TGTGCCAGTAGTATAGGGGCGTCCTCCTACGAGCAGTACTTC.

V gene TRBV7-3 combines with J gene TRBJ2-1; tentatively, D is TRBD1 (6 bases). The CDR3 has 14 amino acids. The germline gives CDR1 SGHTA, CDR2 FQGTGA. Trimming took off 4 bases at V and 7 bases at J, with 14 bases between the two ends. CDR3 bases: TGTGCCAGCAGCTATATCCCCCAGGGGAATGAGCAGTTCTTC. Amino acid sequence: CASSYIPQGNEQFF. The full variable domain, completed using reference TRBV7-3 and TRBJ2-1, is GAGVSQTPSNKVTEKGKYVELRCDPISGHTALYWYRQSLGQGPEFLIYFQGTGAADDSGLPNDRFFAVRPEGSVSTLKIQRTERGDSAVYLCASSYIPQGNEQFFGPGTRLTVL.

Here the CDR3 reads CAWSARLAGGSEQFF. The CDR3 DNA sequence: TGTGCCTGGAGTGCCCGACTAGCGGGAGGGTCTGAGCAGTTCTTC. This chain connects TRBV30 to TRBJ2-1; 14 nucleotides line up with TRBD2. CDR3 length: 15 residues. Germline V CDR1 and CDR2: GTSNPN, SVGIG (reference sequence). J lost 9 bases, V lost 1 base, and 5 bases had no gene match.

The chain employs TRBV7-8 and TRBJ2-3; D is perhaps TRBD2 (5 bases). The CDR3 spans 13 residues. V lost 3 bases to trimming and J lost 6 bases, with 10 bases between them. Germline loops: CDR1 SGHVS, CDR2 FQNEAQ. The CDR3 protein is CASSLASGDTQYF. CDR3 bases: TGTGCCAGCAGCTTGGCCTCGGGGGATACGCAGTATTTT.

This clone was seen a few times. This chain links TRBV27 with TRBJ1-5, with D possibly TRBD1 on 5 matching bases. Germline V gene sequence: CDR1 MNHEY, CDR2 SMNVEV (reference sequence). Trimming removed 0 bases at V and 0 bases at J, with 9 bases between. The CDR3 length is 16 residues. CDR3 protein: CASSLSGGNSNQPQHF. Here the CDR3 DNA reads TGTGCCAGCAGTTTATCGGGGGGGAATAGCAATCAGCCCCAGCATTTT.

Regarding this clone: A clone one base away is much larger, so this may be a read error. The rearrangement links TRBV7-9 to TRBJ2-3, with D unclear. The CDR3 runs 11 residues. The V gene lost 3 bases and the J gene lost 4 bases, with 2 bases spanning the gap. Germline CDR1 reads SEHNR; CDR2 reads FQNEAQ (reference sequence). The CDR3 region is CASSFSDTQYF. The CDR3 DNA reads as TGTGCCAGCAGCTTCTCAGATACGCAGTATTTT.

V and J are TRBV4-1 and TRBJ2-2, with D possibly being TRBD1 (6 bases). The CDR3 is 17 residues long. Trimming took off 1 base at V and 0 bases at J, with 12 bases between the two ends. From germline, CDR1 is MGHRA and CDR2 YSYEKL. The chain's CDR3 is CASSQGPGTTNTGELFF. CDR3 DNA sequence: TGCGCCAGCAGCCAAGGCCCCGGGACAACGAACACCGGGGAGCTGTTTTTT.

The chain combines TRBV28 with TRBJ1-5; possible D gene TRBD1, 5 bases. Trimming pared 8 bases from V and 2 bases from J, leaving 19 bases between. Germline values: CDR1 MDHEN, CDR2 SYDVKM. The CDR3 contains 16 residues. CDR3 nucleotides: TGTGCCAGCGTATCCCCCTGGGGGGTAGGCAATCAGCCCCAGCATTTT. Translation: CASVSPWGVGNQPQHF.

CDR3 bases: TGTGCCTCCCTCCGAAGGGGGAGCACAGATACGCAGTATTTT. It encodes CASLRRGSTDTQYF. V is TRBV30 and J is TRBJ2-3; TRBD1 might be the D (6 bases). With 7 bases removed from V and 0 bases from J, the gap between germline ends came to 14 bases. Germline V gene sequence: CDR1 GTSNPN, CDR2 SVGIG (reference sequence). CDR3 size: 14 residues.

The chain employs TRBV28 and TRBJ2-7; possible D gene TRBD1, 5 bases. The CDR3 has 14 residues. The germline gives CDR1 MDHEN, CDR2 SYDVKM. The ends were cut back, 5 bases at V and 0 bases at J, with 11 bases in the middle. The CDR3 DNA follows: TGTGCCAGCAGTGGGGCCCTGAGCTCCTACGAGCAGTACTTC. Amino acids: CASSGALSSYEQYF.

The chain is built from TRBV6-1 and TRBJ1-2, with 7 bases that match TRBD1. Germline CDR1 MNHNS, CDR2 SASEGT. Unmatched junction bases numbered 13, after V lost 6 bases and J lost 6 bases. The length of the CDR3 is 15 residues. CDR3 amino acids: CASRLDLQGRHGYTF. CDR3 in DNA: TGTGCCAGCAGACTAGACCTACAGGGGAGGCATGGCTACACCTTC.

This clone was seen only a few times. V and J are TRBV7-9 and TRBJ2-2; unclear D gene. V was shortened by 5 bases and J by 6 bases, with 7 bases between the two germline ends. Per germline, CDR1 SEHNR and CDR2 FQNEAQ (reference sequence). The CDR3 is 12 amino acids. Here the CDR3 reads CASSLASGELFF. In DNA form, the CDR3 reads TGTGCCAGCAGCCTGGCTTCCGGGGAGCTGTTTTTT.

The gene calls are TRBV18 and TRBJ2-3; 9 positions match TRBD2. V gave up 6 bases and J gave up 4 bases; unmatched junction bases: 11. This CDR3 has 16 residues. In germline, CDR1 is KGHSH, CDR2 LQKENI. DNA for the CDR3: TGTGCCAGCTCCCCCCTAGCGGGAATAGGCGCAGATACGCAGTATTTT. Amino acids: CASSPLAGIGADTQYF.

The V gene is TRBV6-6, the J gene TRBJ2-3; D uncertain. The V gene's germline CDR1 is MNHNY and CDR2 SVGAGI (reference sequence). V was shortened by 0 bases and J by 2 bases, with 6 bases between the two germline ends. CDR3 length: 14 amino acids. The CDR3 bases are TGTGCCAGCAGTTACTCCCACAACACAGATACGCAGTATTTT. Residues: CASSYSHNTDTQYF.

The chain has TRBV28 and TRBJ2-7, with 7 bases identical to TRBD2. CDR1 MDHEN and CDR2 SYDVKM come from the germline V gene. This CDR3 contains 14 residues. Unmatched junction bases numbered 8, after V lost 6 bases and J lost 3 bases. CDR3: CASSPTGTIYEQYF. The DNA of the CDR3 is TGTGCCAGCAGCCCTACCGGGACTATCTACGAGCAGTACTTC.

The chain joins TRBV10-1 to TRBJ1-5; D gene uncertain. CDR1 and CDR2 from the germline V gene are WNHNN and SYGVQD (reference sequence). This CDR3 contains 13 residues. V gave up 0 bases and J gave up 7 bases, with 7 bases separating them. The DNA of the CDR3 is TGCGCCAGCAGTGAGTCTGCATTACAGCCCCAGCATTTT. Encoded protein: CASSESALQPQHF.

CDR3 amino acids: CASSPKGTGTNSPLHF. In DNA, the CDR3 is TGTGCCAGCTCACCCAAAGGGACAGGGACAAATTCACCCCTCCACTTT. The chain has TRBV18 and TRBJ1-6, with TRBD1 matching 9 bases. J lost 7 bases, V lost 3 bases, and 7 bases had no gene match. Germline values: CDR1 KGHSH, CDR2 LQKENI. This CDR3 region has 16 residues.

This sequence joins TRBV5-4 and TRBJ1-2; D is unclear. Germline CDR1 is SGHNT and CDR2 is YYREEE (reference sequence). With 0 bases removed from V and 8 bases from J, the gap between germline ends came to 8 bases. CDR3 length: 12 amino acids. The CDR3 reads CASSLVGIGYTF. The CDR3 DNA reads TGTGCCAGCAGCTTGGTAGGAATCGGCTACACCTTC.

This clone was observed a single time. The rearrangement uses TRBV5-1 and TRBJ2-1; D is unclear. The CDR3 runs 14 residues. Germline V gene sequence: CDR1 SGHRS, CDR2 YFSETQ. The ends were cut back, 4 bases at V and 2 bases at J, with 10 bases in the middle. CDR3 sequence reads: CASSLDLTYNEQFF. The CDR3 region has the DNA TGCGCCAGCAGCCTGGACCTTACCTACAATGAGCAGTTCTTC.

The genes are TRBV29-1 and TRBJ2-2, with TRBD2 identical over 7 bases. Germline trimming cut 4 bases from V and 5 bases from J; bases unmatched to any gene: 4. The CDR3 totals 13 residues. The germline CDR1 and CDR2 sequences are SQVTM and ANQGSEA. CDR3 in amino acids: CSVGEGRTGELFF. CDR3 DNA: TGCAGCGTTGGGGAGGGGCGTACCGGGGAGCTGTTTTTT.

This clone showed up just once. The chain joins TRBV27 to TRBJ1-5; no firm D call. Trimming pared 5 bases from V and 0 bases from J, leaving 14 bases between. The V gene's germline CDR1 is MNHEY and CDR2 SMNVEV (reference sequence). CDR3 length equals 16 residues. The CDR3 coding sequence is TGTGCCAGCAGTGTCCCCGAGGCGTATAGCAATCAGCCCCAGCATTTT. Its translation is CASSVPEAYSNQPQHF.

The chain is built from TRBV7-9 and TRBJ2-1; unclear D gene. The CDR3 spans 13 residues. Germline CDR1 is SEHNR and CDR2 is FQNEAQ (reference sequence). The V end was cut by 2 bases, the J end by 5 bases, with 7 bases between. The CDR3 reads CASSLWENNEQFF. CDR3 sequence (DNA): TGTGCCAGCAGCTTATGGGAAAACAATGAGCAGTTCTTC. Drawing the rest from reference TRBV7-9 and TRBJ2-1, the complete variable domain is DTGVSQNPRHKITKRGQNVTFRCDPISEHNRLYWYRQTLGQGPEFLTYFQNEAQLEKSRLLSDRFSAERPKGSFSTLEIQRTEQGDSAMYLCASSLWENNEQFFGPGTRLTVL.

This clone was seen only once. Germline is not matched at one junction end, which may reflect a read error. The chain combines TRBV2 with TRBJ2-7, with D possibly being TRBD1 (6 bases). The CDR3 consists of 12 residues. Germline V CDR1 and CDR2: SNHLY, FYNNEI. CDR3 bases: TGTGCCAGCGGTGAACAGGGTCTAGAGCAGTACTTC. Its translation is CASGEQGLEQYF.

The CDR3 sequence is CASSDAALSSETTGRQFF. CDR3 sequence (DNA): TGTGCCAGCAGTGACGCGGCACTTAGTTCTGAAACCACGGGGCGGCAGTTCTTC. The rearrangement links TRBV2 to TRBJ2-1; possibly TRBD1 or TRBD2 for D (5 bases each). The CDR3 length is 18 residues. The germline gives CDR1 SNHLY, CDR2 FYNNEI. V lost 3 bases to trimming and J lost 12 bases, with 30 bases between them.

The chain joins TRBV7-9 to TRBJ2-2; the D is unclear. Trimming left V 5 bases short and J 7 bases short, with 11 bases between. The CDR3 runs 13 residues. CDR1 and CDR2 from the germline V gene are SEHNR and FQNEAQ (reference sequence). The CDR3 loop reads CASSTDGRGELFF. In DNA form, the CDR3 reads TGTGCCAGCAGCACAGACGGCCGCGGGGAGCTGTTTTTT.